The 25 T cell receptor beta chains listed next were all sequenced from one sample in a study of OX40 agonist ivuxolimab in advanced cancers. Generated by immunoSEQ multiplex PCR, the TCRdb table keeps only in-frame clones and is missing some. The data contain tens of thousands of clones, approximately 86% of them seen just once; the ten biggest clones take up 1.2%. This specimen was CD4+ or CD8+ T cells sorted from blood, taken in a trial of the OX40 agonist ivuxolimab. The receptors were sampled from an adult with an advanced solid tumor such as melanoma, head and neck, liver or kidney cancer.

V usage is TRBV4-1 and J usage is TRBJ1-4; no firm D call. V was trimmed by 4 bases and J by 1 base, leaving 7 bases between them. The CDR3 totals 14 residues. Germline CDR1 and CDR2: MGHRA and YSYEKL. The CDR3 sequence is CASSRGLTNEKLFF. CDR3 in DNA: TGCGCCAGCAGCCGCGGGTTAACTAATGAAAAACTGTTTTTT.

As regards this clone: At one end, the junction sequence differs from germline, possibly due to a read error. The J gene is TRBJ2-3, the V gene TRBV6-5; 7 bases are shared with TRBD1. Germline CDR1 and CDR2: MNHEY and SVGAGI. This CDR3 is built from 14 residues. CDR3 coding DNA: TGTGCCAGCAGGAGAACAGGGGTCTTAGATGCGCAGTATTTT. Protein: CASRRTGVLDAQYF.

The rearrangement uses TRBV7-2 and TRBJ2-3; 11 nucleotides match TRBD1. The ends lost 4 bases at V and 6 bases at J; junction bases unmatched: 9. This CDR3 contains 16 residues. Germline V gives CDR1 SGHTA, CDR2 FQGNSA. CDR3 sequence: CASSSPRTGGRDTQYF. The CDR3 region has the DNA TGTGCCAGCAGCTCTCCAAGGACAGGGGGCAGGGATACGCAGTATTTT.

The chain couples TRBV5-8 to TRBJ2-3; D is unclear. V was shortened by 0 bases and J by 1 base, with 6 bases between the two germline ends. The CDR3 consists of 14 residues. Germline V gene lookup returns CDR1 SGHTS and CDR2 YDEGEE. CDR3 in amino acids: CASSLEAGTDTQYF. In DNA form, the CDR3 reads TGTGCCAGCAGCTTGGAAGCAGGCACAGATACGCAGTATTTT. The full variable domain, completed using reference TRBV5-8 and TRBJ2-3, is EAGVTQSPTHLIKTRGQQATLRCSPISGHTSVYWYQQALGLGLQFLLWYDEGEERNRGNFPPRFSGRQFPNYSSELNVNALELEDSALYLCASSLEAGTDTQYFGPGTRLTVL.

In DNA form, the CDR3 reads TGTGCCAGTAGTACTCAGGACAGGCCCAACTCTGGAAACACCATATATTTT. Translated, it gives CASSTQDRPNSGNTIYF. This chain uses TRBV19 with TRBJ1-3, with 7 bases matching TRBD1. V shed 4 bases, J shed 0 bases, and the junction held 9 bases outside the gene matches. There are 17 residues in the CDR3. Germline CDR1 is LNHDA and CDR2 is SQIVND (reference sequence).

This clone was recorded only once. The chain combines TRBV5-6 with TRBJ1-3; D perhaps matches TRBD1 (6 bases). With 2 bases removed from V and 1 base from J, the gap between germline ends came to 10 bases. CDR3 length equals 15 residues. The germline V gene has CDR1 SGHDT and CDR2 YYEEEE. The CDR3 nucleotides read TGTGCCAGCAGCTTACGGGGGGCTTCTGGAAACACCATATATTTT. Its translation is CASSLRGASGNTIYF.

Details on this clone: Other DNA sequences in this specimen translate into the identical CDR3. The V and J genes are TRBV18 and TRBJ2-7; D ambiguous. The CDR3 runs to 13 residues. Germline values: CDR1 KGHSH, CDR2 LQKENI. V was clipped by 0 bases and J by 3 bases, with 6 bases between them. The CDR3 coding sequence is TGTGCCAGCTCACCACCAGGCAGCTACGAGCAGTACTTC. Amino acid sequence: CASSPPGSYEQYF.

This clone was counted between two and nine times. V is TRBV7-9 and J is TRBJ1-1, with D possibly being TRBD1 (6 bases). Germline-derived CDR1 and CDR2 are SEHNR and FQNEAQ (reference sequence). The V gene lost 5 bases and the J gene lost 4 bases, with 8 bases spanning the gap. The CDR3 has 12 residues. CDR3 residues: CASSRGLTEAFF. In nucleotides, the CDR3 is TGTGCCAGCAGCCGGGGGCTCACTGAAGCTTTCTTT. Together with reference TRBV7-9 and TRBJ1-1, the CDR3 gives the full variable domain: DTGVSQNPRHKITKRGQNVTFRCDPISEHNRLYWYRQTLGQGPEFLTYFQNEAQLEKSRLLSDRFSAERPKGSFSTLEIQRTEQGDSAMYLCASSRGLTEAFFGQGTRLTVV.

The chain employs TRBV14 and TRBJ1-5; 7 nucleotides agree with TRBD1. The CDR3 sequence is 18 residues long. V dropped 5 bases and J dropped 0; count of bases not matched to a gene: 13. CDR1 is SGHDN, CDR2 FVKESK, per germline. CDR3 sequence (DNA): TGTGCCAGCAGCAAAGGACTCAAAGGGGGCTATAGCAATCAGCCCCAGCATTTT. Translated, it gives CASSKGLKGGYSNQPQHF.

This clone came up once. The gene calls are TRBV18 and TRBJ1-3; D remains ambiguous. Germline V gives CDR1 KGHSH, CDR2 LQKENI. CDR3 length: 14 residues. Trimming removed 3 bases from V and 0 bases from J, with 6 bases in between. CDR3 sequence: CASSPGLSGNTIYF. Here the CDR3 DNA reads TGTGCCAGCTCACCGGGTCTCTCTGGAAACACCATATATTTT.

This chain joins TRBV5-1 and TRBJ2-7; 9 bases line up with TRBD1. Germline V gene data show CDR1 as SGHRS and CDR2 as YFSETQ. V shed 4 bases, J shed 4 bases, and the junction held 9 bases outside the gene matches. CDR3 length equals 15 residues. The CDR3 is CASSKQGAGLYEQYF. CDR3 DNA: TGCGCCAGCAGCAAACAGGGGGCTGGGTTGTACGAGCAGTACTTC.

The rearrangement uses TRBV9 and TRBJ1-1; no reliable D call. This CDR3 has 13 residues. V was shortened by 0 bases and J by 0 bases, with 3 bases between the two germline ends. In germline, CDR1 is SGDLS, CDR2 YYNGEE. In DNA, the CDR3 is TGTGCCAGCAGCGTAGCCATGAACACTGAAGCTTTCTTT. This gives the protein CASSVAMNTEAFF.

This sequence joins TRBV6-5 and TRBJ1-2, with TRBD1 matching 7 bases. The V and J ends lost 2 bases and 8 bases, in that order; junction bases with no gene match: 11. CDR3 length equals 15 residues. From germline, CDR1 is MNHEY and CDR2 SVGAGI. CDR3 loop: CASSYLRGRGLGYTF. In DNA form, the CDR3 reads TGTGCCAGCAGTTACCTCCGAGGCAGGGGGTTAGGCTACACCTTC.

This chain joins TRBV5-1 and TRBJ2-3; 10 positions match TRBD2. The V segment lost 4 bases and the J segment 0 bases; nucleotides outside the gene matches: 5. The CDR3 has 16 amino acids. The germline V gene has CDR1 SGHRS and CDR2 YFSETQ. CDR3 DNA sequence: TGCGCCAGCAGCAAGACTAGCGGGCCCAGCACAGATACGCAGTATTTT. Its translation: CASSKTSGPSTDTQYF.

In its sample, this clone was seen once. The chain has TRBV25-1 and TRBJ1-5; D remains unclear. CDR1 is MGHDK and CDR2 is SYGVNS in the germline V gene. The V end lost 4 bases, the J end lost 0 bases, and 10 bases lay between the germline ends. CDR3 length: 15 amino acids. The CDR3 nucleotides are TGTGCCAGCAGTGGGAGGCAGTATAGCAATCAGCCCCAGCATTTT. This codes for CASSGRQYSNQPQHF.

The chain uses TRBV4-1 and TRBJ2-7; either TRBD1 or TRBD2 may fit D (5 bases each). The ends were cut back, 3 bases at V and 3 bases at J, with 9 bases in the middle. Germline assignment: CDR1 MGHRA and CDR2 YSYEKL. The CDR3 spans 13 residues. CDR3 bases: TGCGCCAGCAGCCAGGGACGGCTCTACGAGCAGTACTTC. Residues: CASSQGRLYEQYF.

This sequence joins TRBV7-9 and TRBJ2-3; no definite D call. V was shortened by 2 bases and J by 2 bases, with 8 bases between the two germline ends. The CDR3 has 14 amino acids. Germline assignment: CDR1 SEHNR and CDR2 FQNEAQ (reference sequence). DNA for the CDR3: TGTGCCAGCAGCTTATTGACTCTCACAGATACGCAGTATTTT. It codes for CASSLLTLTDTQYF.

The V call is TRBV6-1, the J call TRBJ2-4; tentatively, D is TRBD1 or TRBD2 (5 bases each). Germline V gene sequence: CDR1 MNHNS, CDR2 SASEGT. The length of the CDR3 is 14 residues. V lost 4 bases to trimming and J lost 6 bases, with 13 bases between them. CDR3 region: CASSARGQGNIQYF. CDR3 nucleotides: TGTGCCAGCAGTGCGAGGGGCCAGGGAAACATTCAGTACTTC.

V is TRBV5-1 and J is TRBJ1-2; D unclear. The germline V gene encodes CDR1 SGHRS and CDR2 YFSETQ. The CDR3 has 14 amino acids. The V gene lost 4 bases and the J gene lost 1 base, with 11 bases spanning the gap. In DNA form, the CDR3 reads TGCGCCAGCAGCCCGGGAAGTATTAACTATGGCTACACCTTC. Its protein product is CASSPGSINYGYTF.

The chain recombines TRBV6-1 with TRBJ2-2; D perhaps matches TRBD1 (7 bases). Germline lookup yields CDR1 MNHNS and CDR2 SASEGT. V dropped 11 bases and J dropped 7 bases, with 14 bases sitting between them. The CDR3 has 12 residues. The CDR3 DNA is TGTGCCGGCTACAGGGGAGGCGGGGAGCTGTTTTTT. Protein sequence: CAGYRGGGELFF.

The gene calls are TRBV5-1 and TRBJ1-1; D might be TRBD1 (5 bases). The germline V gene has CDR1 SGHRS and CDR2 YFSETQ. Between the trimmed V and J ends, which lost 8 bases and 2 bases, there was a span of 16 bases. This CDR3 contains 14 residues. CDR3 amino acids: CASNPHTGNTEAFF. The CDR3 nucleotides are TGCGCCAGTAATCCCCACACAGGTAACACTGAAGCTTTCTTT. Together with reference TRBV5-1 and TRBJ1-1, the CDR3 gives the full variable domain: KAGVTQTPRYLIKTRGQQVTLSCSPISGHRSVSWYQQTPGQGLQFLFEYFSETQRNKGNFPGRFSGRQFSNSRSEMNVSTLELGDSALYLCASNPHTGNTEAFFGQGTRLTVV.

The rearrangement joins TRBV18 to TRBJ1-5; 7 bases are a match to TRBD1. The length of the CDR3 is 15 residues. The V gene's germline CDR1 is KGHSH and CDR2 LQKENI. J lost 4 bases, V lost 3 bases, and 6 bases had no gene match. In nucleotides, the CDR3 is TGTGCCAGCTCACCGACCAGGGGGGAAAATCAGCCCCAGCATTTT. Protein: CASSPTRGENQPQHF.

The CDR3 bases are TGCGCCAGCAGCTTGGTGACAGGTTGGGGGCACTATGGCTACACCTTC. Translating gives CASSLVTGWGHYGYTF. The chain links TRBV5-1 to TRBJ1-2; perhaps TRBD1 as D (6 bases). The germline V and J ends were trimmed by 0 bases and 3 bases, with 15 bases remaining between them. Germline CDR1 reads SGHRS; CDR2 reads YFSETQ. The length of the CDR3 is 16 residues.

The CDR3 bases are TGTGCCAGCAGAGGGCACGGTAACACTGAAGCTTTCTTT. Residues: CASRGHGNTEAFF. The chain couples TRBV6-1 to TRBJ1-1; the D is unclear. The CDR3 is made up of 13 amino acids. The ends were cut back, 6 bases at V and 2 bases at J, with 10 bases in the middle. Looked up from germline, CDR1 is MNHNS and CDR2 is SASEGT.

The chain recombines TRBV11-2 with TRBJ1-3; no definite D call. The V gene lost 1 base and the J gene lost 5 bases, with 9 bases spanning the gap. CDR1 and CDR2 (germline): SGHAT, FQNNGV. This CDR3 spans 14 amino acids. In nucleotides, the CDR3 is TGTGCCAGCAGCTTAGTTAGAGGGCGAAACACCATATATTTT. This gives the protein CASSLVRGRNTIYF.